Below are 9 T cell receptor beta chains sequenced from a single sample in a study of T-cell reconstitution after alpha-beta-depleted transplantation in children. TCRbeta library preparation incorporated unique molecular identifiers. TCRdb re-called the PCR reads through MiXCR, storing one row per CDR3 protein. This table has approximately 510,000 distinct CDR3 sequences, about a sixth appearing once. This specimen was PBMCs from the stem cell graft donor, taken from the stem cell graft. These receptors were taken from a human donor who donated a stem cell graft to a child with acute lymphoblastic leukemia.

This chain connects TRBV7-9 to TRBJ2-1; TRBD1 agrees at 8 bases. This CDR3 has 15 amino acids. After removal of 4 bases from V and 8 bases from J, the junction contained 10 bases not matched to a gene. The germline CDR1 and CDR2 sequences are SEHNR and FQNEAQ (reference sequence). The CDR3, as DNA: TGTGCCAGCAGCTGGGGGACAGGACCAGGGGATGAGCAGTTCTTC. Residues: CASSWGTGPGDEQFF.

This clonotype was seen only a few times. The chain combines TRBV7-9 with TRBJ2-7; TRBD1 might be the D (6 bases). The CDR3 is 16 residues long. The germline V and J ends were trimmed by 0 bases and 2 bases, with 14 bases remaining between them. Germline V gene data show CDR1 as SEHNR and CDR2 as FQNEAQ (reference sequence). The CDR3 sequence is CASSLAGRGLPYEQYF. The CDR3 coding sequence is TGTGCCAGCAGCTTAGCAGGCAGGGGCCTCCCCTACGAGCAGTACTTC.

This clonotype was counted only a few times. This chain joins TRBV30 and TRBJ2-6, with TRBD2 identical over 7 bases. Germline V CDR1 and CDR2: GTSNPN, SVGIG (reference sequence). This CDR3 comprises 15 residues. The junction had 4 bases not matched to a gene; V was cut back by 5 bases and J by 0 bases. For the CDR3, the DNA is TGTGCCTGGGGCGGGAGTGCCTCTGGGGCCAACGTCCTGACTTTC. Translation: CAWGGSASGANVLTF. The full variable domain, with the rest looked up from reference TRBV30 and TRBJ2-6, is SQTIHQWPATLVQPVGSPLSLECTVEGTSNPNLYWYRQAAGRGLQLLFYSVGIGQISSEVPQNLSASRPQDRQFILSSKKLLLSDSGFYLCAWGGSASGANVLTFGAGSRLTVL.

This clonotype was observed a few times. The chain employs TRBV6-1 and TRBJ1-2; tentatively, D is TRBD1 (5 bases). The CDR3 length is 15 residues. CDR1 MNHNS and CDR2 SASEGT come from the germline V gene. V gave up 5 bases and J gave up 4 bases, with 17 bases separating them. CDR3: CASSPLQGRGYGYTF. In DNA, the CDR3 is TGTGCCAGCAGTCCGCTCCAGGGTCGTGGCTATGGCTACACCTTC.

The V call is TRBV18, the J call TRBJ2-1, with no clear D. The CDR3 length is 14 residues. CDR1 and CDR2 from the germline V gene are KGHSH and LQKENI. Trimming cost V 3 bases and J 7 bases, with 13 bases left between them. The CDR3 nucleotides read TGTGCCAGCTCACCTGCTCTTGGGTATAATGAGCAGTTCTTC. Its translation: CASSPALGYNEQFF.

The chain has TRBV27 and TRBJ2-1; 9 bases are a match to TRBD2. The CDR3 is 14 amino acids. Germline V gene sequence: CDR1 MNHEY, CDR2 SMNVEV (reference sequence). V trimming: 10 bases; J trimming: 4 bases; junction bases outside the gene matches: 8. CDR3 protein: CATTKGLAYNEQFF. The CDR3 DNA reads TGTGCCACCACAAAGGGACTAGCTTACAATGAGCAGTTCTTC.

This clonotype showed up just a few times. V and J are TRBV10-3 and TRBJ1-2; the match to TRBD1 covers 11 bases. V shed 6 bases, J shed 4 bases, and the junction held 10 bases outside the gene matches. Germline V gene data show CDR1 as ENHRY and CDR2 as SYGVKD. This CDR3 is 16 amino acids long. The CDR3 reads CAISRKDRGLLYGYTF. CDR3 coding DNA: TGTGCCATCAGCCGAAAGGACAGGGGGCTTCTCTATGGCTACACCTTC.

The chain employs TRBV7-9 and TRBJ2-2; D is undetermined. The CDR3 extends over 15 amino acids. Germline CDR1 and CDR2: SEHNR and FQNEAQ (reference sequence). The germline V and J ends were trimmed by 1 base and 2 bases, with 8 bases remaining between them. CDR3 sequence: CASSLEALNTGELFF. The DNA of the CDR3 is TGTGCCAGCAGCTTAGAGGCGCTAAACACCGGGGAGCTGTTTTTT.

The CDR3 region has the DNA TGTGCCAGCAGCCGTATACAGGGGGCGACCTACGAGCAGTACTTC. Protein: CASSRIQGATYEQYF. V gene TRBV11-1 combines with J gene TRBJ2-7; TRBD1 matches at 9 bases. The CDR3 spans 15 residues. Germline lookup yields CDR1 SGHAT and CDR2 FQDESV (reference sequence). After removal of 5 bases from V and 2 bases from J, the junction contained 7 bases not matched to a gene.